This record covers a single T cell receptor (beta chain). Antigen unknown. This sample is part of a study of T cells in Graves' hyperthyroidism and ophthalmopathy. On the study more broadly: Peripheral blood was obtained at initial diagnosis, preceding any treatment.

Clinical symptoms, serum thyroxine, TRAb, thyroid ultrasound and orbital computed tomography informed diagnoses. The germline V gene encodes CDR1 SGHRS and CDR2 YFSETQ. V was trimmed by 0 bases and J by 5 bases, leaving 14 bases between them. The CDR3 length is 15 residues. From RNA transcripts, TCR beta CDR3 regions were amplified. In the first-round RT-PCR of the TCR CDR3, the HTBI primer set was used. TCRdb itself ran the multiplex PCR reads through MiXCR, one entry per CDR3 protein. Of around 600,000 distinct CDR3 sequences in the sample, approximately 14% were seen once. Points from the study as a whole: Most thyroid clonotypes expanded above 0.001 appeared in blood too. It was a median around 6 months before onset that the model predicted ophthalmopathy.

This sequence originates from a woman aged 25 to 45 with Graves' hyperthyroidism. Material for sequencing was blood. The chain carries TRBV5-1 and TRBJ1-2; TRBD1 is a possible D gene (5 bases). DNA for the CDR3: TGCGCCAGCAGCTTGGCGGGGGTCGAGGGGTATGGCTACACCTTC. This codes for CASSLAGVEGYGYTF.